A single T cell receptor beta chain is shown here with its context. Assay: immunoSEQ multiplex PCR; the TCRdb copy retains only in-frame clones and omits some. The table has a few hundred thousand clones, roughly 87% seen once; the top ten hold about 0.93%. CDR1 MNHEY and CDR2 SMNVEV come from the germline V gene (reference sequence). V was pared by 8 bases and J by 7 bases, with 20 bases between. The CDR3 runs 14 residues. This specimen belongs to a study of blood T cell repertoires in COVID-19. The TCR was taken from a woman in her 30s who had recovered from COVID-19. Source material: PBMCs or T cells enriched from blood (not recorded which). This sequence joins TRBV27 and TRBJ1-2, with a weak D call TRBD1 (6 bases). Here the CDR3 DNA reads TGTGCCAGCCTCAACTTACAGGGATTGCCTGGCTACACCTTC. This translates into CASLNLQGLPGYTF.